These 16 T cell receptor beta chains came from one sample sequenced in a study of cytomegalovirus exposure and HLA in healthy donors. TCRdb keeps only in-frame clones here, not all; method: immunoSEQ multiplex PCR. The repertoire holds 150,000 or so clones, with roughly nine tenths as singletons. Sequenced material: PBMCs. The receptor set was obtained from a woman aged 18-30 years in good health and CMV-seronegative.

The chain uses TRBV5-4 and TRBJ2-1; TRBD2 aligns across 7 bases. This CDR3 comprises 15 residues. The germline CDR1 and CDR2 sequences are SGHNT and YYREEE (reference sequence). With 2 bases clipped from V and 4 bases from J, the junction kept 6 bases outside the gene matches. The DNA of the CDR3 is TGTGCCAGCAGCTTTCCTAGCGGAGGTTACAATGAGCAGTTCTTC. Translating it yields CASSFPSGGYNEQFF. The full variable domain, its missing parts supplied by reference TRBV5-4 and TRBJ2-1, is ETGVTQSPTHLIKTRGQQVTLRCSSQSGHNTVSWYQQALGQGPQFIFQYYREEENGRGNFPPRFSGLQFPNYSSELNVNALELDDSALYLCASSFPSGGYNEQFFGPGTRLTVL.

As DNA, the CDR3 is TGTGCCAGCAGCCCAACGATCGGGGACACTGAAGCTTTCTTT. As protein: CASSPTIGDTEAFF. The chain recombines TRBV6-5 with TRBJ1-1; D is unresolved. V was cut by 6 bases and J by 3 bases, with 14 bases left in between. The V gene's germline CDR1 is MNHEY and CDR2 SVGAGI. The CDR3 totals 14 residues.

The rearrangement uses TRBV5-1 and TRBJ1-1, with D hard to call. The CDR3 is 13 residues long. The V and J ends lost 3 bases and 1 base respectively, with 7 bases between them. Germline lookup yields CDR1 SGHRS and CDR2 YFSETQ. The CDR3 is CASSYRQNTEAFF. CDR3 DNA: TGCGCCAGCAGCTACAGACAGAACACTGAAGCTTTCTTT. The full variable domain, completed using reference TRBV5-1 and TRBJ1-1, is KAGVTQTPRYLIKTRGQQVTLSCSPISGHRSVSWYQQTPGQGLQFLFEYFSETQRNKGNFPGRFSGRQFSNSRSEMNVSTLELGDSALYLCASSYRQNTEAFFGQGTRLTVV.

This chain uses TRBV19 with TRBJ1-4; TRBD1 agrees at 7 bases. V lost 5 bases to trimming and J lost 3 bases; unmatched junction nucleotides: 6. CDR1 and CDR2 from the germline V gene are LNHDA and SQIVND (reference sequence). CDR3 size: 15 residues. The CDR3 coding sequence is TGTGCCAGTAGTGAGTACAGGGGTGCTAATGAAAAACTGTTTTTT. Translation: CASSEYRGANEKLFF.

This sequence joins TRBV2 and TRBJ2-3, with a weak D call TRBD2 (5 bases). The CDR3 runs to 14 residues. Per germline, CDR1 SNHLY and CDR2 FYNNEI. V was trimmed by 1 base and J by 4 bases, leaving 9 bases between them. CDR3 sequence (DNA): TGTGCCAGCAGTGAAGAGAGGGTGGCAGATACGCAGTATTTT. As protein: CASSEERVADTQYF.

The J gene is TRBJ2-1, the V gene TRBV6-1; D remains ambiguous. CDR3 length equals 13 residues. The germline V gene encodes CDR1 MNHNS and CDR2 SASEGT. The ends were cut back, 5 bases at V and 5 bases at J, with 10 bases in the middle. CDR3 bases: TGTGCCAGCAGTATTCGACTGGACAATGAGCAGTTCTTC. Its protein product is CASSIRLDNEQFF.

The chain couples TRBV18 to TRBJ1-1, with D possibly TRBD1 on 6 matching bases. The CDR3 totals 17 residues. V lost 2 bases, J lost 0 bases, and 16 bases lay in between. The germline CDR1 and CDR2 sequences are KGHSH and LQKENI. CDR3 amino acids: CASSPFYRENLNTEAFF. The CDR3 coding sequence is TGTGCCAGCTCACCATTTTACAGGGAAAACTTGAACACTGAAGCTTTCTTT.

The rearrangement uses TRBV9 and TRBJ1-1, with TRBD1 identical over 9 bases. The ends lost 2 bases at V and 4 bases at J; junction bases unmatched: 9. The CDR3 length is 16 residues. The germline CDR1 and CDR2 sequences are SGDLS and YYNGEE. This CDR3 reads CASSVGGQGLATEAFF. The CDR3, as DNA: TGTGCCAGCAGCGTGGGCGGACAGGGGTTAGCCACTGAAGCTTTCTTT.

The chain carries TRBV2 and TRBJ2-1, with a possible D match to TRBD2 (6 bases). Germline loops: CDR1 SNHLY, CDR2 FYNNEI. With 2 bases removed from V and 8 bases from J, the gap between germline ends came to 10 bases. This CDR3 has 13 residues. The CDR3 DNA reads TGTGCCAGCAGTGAAAAGCGGGTCGATGAGCAGTTCTTC. Translated, it gives CASSEKRVDEQFF.

The V and J genes are TRBV7-8 and TRBJ2-1; D may be TRBD2 (7 bases). The CDR3 consists of 16 residues. The germline gives CDR1 SGHVS, CDR2 FQNEAQ. V was clipped by 5 bases and J by 2 bases, with 16 bases between them. The CDR3 loop is CASSPRGGGPYNEQFF. The CDR3 bases are TGTGCCAGCAGCCCCCGTGGCGGGGGCCCCTACAATGAGCAGTTCTTC.

This rearrangement joins TRBV4-2 to TRBJ2-3, with TRBD2 matching over 10 bases. Germline V gene data show CDR1 as LGHNA and CDR2 as YNFKEQ. The CDR3 is 16 residues long. The V gene end was trimmed by 3 bases and the J gene end by 6 bases; junction bases not matched to a gene: 9. CDR3 sequence reads: CASSQRAGGLRDTQYF. CDR3 sequence (DNA): TGTGCCAGCAGCCAGAGAGCGGGGGGGCTTAGGGATACGCAGTATTTT.

The V call is TRBV27, the J call TRBJ1-4, with D possibly being TRBD1 (5 bases). The CDR3 extends over 12 amino acids. Germline values: CDR1 MNHEY, CDR2 SMNVEV (reference sequence). The germline V and J ends were trimmed by 6 bases and 4 bases, with 6 bases remaining between them. The CDR3 loop reads CASSQGNEKLFF. The CDR3 DNA reads as TGTGCCAGCAGCCAGGGTAATGAAAAACTGTTTTTT.

The V gene is TRBV5-8, the J gene TRBJ2-7, with TRBD1 matching 9 bases. The V gene end was trimmed by 2 bases and the J gene end by 2 bases; junction bases not matched to a gene: 2. The CDR3 has 14 amino acids. The germline V gene has CDR1 SGHTS and CDR2 YDEGEE. Here the CDR3 DNA reads TGTGCCAGCAGCTTACAGGGGGCTCCCTACGAGCAGTACTTC. Amino acids: CASSLQGAPYEQYF.

The chain joins TRBV10-3 to TRBJ2-5; the D is unclear. This CDR3 contains 12 residues. V lost 6 bases, J lost 4 bases, and 9 bases lay in between. CDR1 ENHRY and CDR2 SYGVKD come from the germline V gene. This chain's CDR3 is CAISALGETQYF. The CDR3 DNA sequence: TGTGCCATCAGCGCCCTCGGAGAGACCCAGTACTTC.

The chain combines TRBV9 with TRBJ2-1, with D unclear. The CDR3 totals 11 residues. Between the trimmed V and J ends, which lost 0 bases and 10 bases, there was a span of 5 bases. The germline CDR1 and CDR2 sequences are SGDLS and YYNGEE. CDR3 residues: CASSVGSEQFF. The CDR3 DNA is TGTGCCAGCAGCGTAGGAAGCGAGCAGTTCTTC.

The chain uses TRBV6-5 and TRBJ1-5, with a tentative D call TRBD1 (6 bases). The CDR3 has 14 amino acids. V lost 7 bases to trimming and J lost 6 bases, with 16 bases between them. Looked up from germline, CDR1 is MNHEY and CDR2 is SVGAGI. The CDR3 DNA follows: TGTGCCAGCACCCCGGCGGGGGGGGCTCAGCCCCAGCATTTT. Amino acid sequence: CASTPAGGAQPQHF.